Presented here are 16 T cell receptor beta chains from one specimen sequenced in a study of T cells in Graves' hyperthyroidism and ophthalmopathy. Researchers took RNA transcripts and amplified the TCR beta CDR3 regions from them. A first-round RT-PCR of the TCR CDR3 used the HTBI primer set. TCRdb redid the calling of the multiplex PCR reads with MiXCR, one entry per CDR3 protein. In the table there are approximately 370,000 distinct CDR3 sequences, 17% of which are singletons. The specimen was blood. The receptors stem from a woman under 40 with Graves' hyperthyroidism that later progressed to Graves' ophthalmopathy.

This clonotype was recorded many times. The V call is TRBV6-1, the J call TRBJ2-3, with TRBD1 matching over 8 bases. The germline gives CDR1 MNHNS, CDR2 SASEGT. The CDR3 has 14 residues. J lost 5 bases, V lost 10 bases, and 11 bases had no gene match. As DNA, the CDR3 is TGTGCCACCACCCAGAGCAGGGGGCAAGATACGCAGTATTTT. Its translation: CATTQSRGQDTQYF.

This clonotype has more than one count but fewer than ten. This chain's CDR3 is CSVGGWGRTLNTEAFF. The CDR3 region has the DNA TGCAGCGTTGGGGGGTGGGGCCGGACATTGAACACTGAAGCTTTCTTT. V and J are TRBV29-1 and TRBJ1-1; D is possibly TRBD1 (5 bases). The V gene lost 4 bases and the J gene lost 0 bases, with 18 bases spanning the gap. The CDR3 consists of 16 residues. The V gene's germline CDR1 is SQVTM and CDR2 ANQGSEA.

In this sample, this clonotype turned up many times. CDR3 region: CASSLSERYQETQYF. DNA of the CDR3: TGTGCCAGCAGCTTATCTGAGCGGTACCAAGAGACCCAGTACTTC. The chain is built from TRBV7-8 and TRBJ2-5, with D possibly matching TRBD2 (5 bases). This CDR3 region has 15 residues. The V end lost 2 bases, the J end lost 0 bases, and 10 bases lay between the germline ends. The germline gives CDR1 SGHVS, CDR2 FQNEAQ. Drawing the rest from reference TRBV7-8 and TRBJ2-5, the complete variable domain is GAGVSQSPRYKVAKRGQDVALRCDPISGHVSLFWYQQALGQGPEFLTYFQNEAQLDKSGLPSDRFFAERPEGSVSTLKIQRTQQEDSAVYLCASSLSERYQETQYFGPGTRLLVL.

The J gene is TRBJ2-2, the V gene TRBV3-1, with 9 bases aligning to TRBD1. V lost 4 bases and J lost 6; bases outside the gene matches: 9. CDR3 size: 16 residues. Germline V gene sequence: CDR1 LGHDT, CDR2 YNNKEL (reference sequence). CDR3 loop: CASSPPGQGSAGELFF. CDR3 in DNA: TGTGCCAGCAGCCCTCCGGGACAGGGATCGGCCGGGGAGCTGTTTTTT. Complete variable domain (other parts from reference TRBV3-1 and TRBJ2-2): DTAVSQTPKYLVTQMGNDKSIKCEQNLGHDTMYWYKQDSKKFLKIMFSYNNKELIINETVPNRFSPKSPDKAHLNLHINSLELGDSAVYFCASSPPGQGSAGELFFGEGSRLTVL.

This clonotype was found a few times. The gene calls are TRBV13 and TRBJ2-1; maybe TRBD2 (6 bases). V was pared by 5 bases and J by 4 bases, with 15 bases between. This CDR3 comprises 15 residues. CDR1 is PRHDT, CDR2 FYEKMQ, per germline (reference sequence). The CDR3 sequence is CASSRVSGGYNEQFF. Here the CDR3 DNA reads TGTGCCAGCAGCCGGGTTAGTGGGGGGTACAATGAGCAGTTCTTC.

The sample holds many counts of this clonotype. V and J are TRBV3-1 and TRBJ2-3; no definite D call. V was pared by 3 bases and J by 1 base, with 8 bases between. The germline V gene has CDR1 LGHDT and CDR2 YNNKEL (reference sequence). The CDR3 is 14 amino acids. CDR3: CASSQSDGTDTQYF. The CDR3 DNA is TGTGCCAGCAGCCAGTCGGACGGCACAGATACGCAGTATTTT.

This clonotype was found many times. The genes are TRBV6-1 and TRBJ2-7; 7 positions match TRBD2. V dropped 7 bases and J dropped 7; count of bases not matched to a gene: 13. CDR3 length equals 14 residues. CDR1 and CDR2 (germline): MNHNS, SASEGT. This CDR3 is CASTEDGMGGEQYF. Here the CDR3 DNA reads TGTGCCAGCACCGAGGACGGGATGGGGGGGGAGCAGTACTTC.

The sample holds many counts of this clonotype. The rearrangement joins TRBV6-1 to TRBJ2-5, with 9 bases matching TRBD2. CDR1 is MNHNS, CDR2 SASEGT, per germline. With 0 bases clipped from V and 2 bases from J, the junction kept 16 bases outside the gene matches. CDR3 length: 20 amino acids. CDR3 DNA sequence: TGTGCCAGCAGTGAAGCGGTGGGTCGGGTGCTAGCGGGACTACAAGAGACCCAGTACTTC. It codes for CASSEAVGRVLAGLQETQYF.

The rearrangement uses TRBV20-1 and TRBJ2-7; the D gene is possibly TRBD1 (6 bases). Trimming shortened V by 8 bases and J by 6 bases, and 14 bases separated the two germline ends. Germline loops: CDR1 DFQATT, CDR2 SNEGSKA (reference sequence). There are 11 residues in the CDR3. CDR3 loop: CSQSTGREQYF. As DNA, the CDR3 is TGCAGTCAATCGACAGGCCGCGAGCAGTACTTC.

The genes are TRBV6-5 and TRBJ2-1, with D maybe TRBD1 (6 bases). V dropped 0 bases and J dropped 6 bases, with 12 bases sitting between them. The CDR3 is 15 amino acids. CDR1 and CDR2 (germline): MNHEY, SVGAGI. CDR3 in amino acids: CASSYSRNRVNEQFF. CDR3 bases: TGTGCCAGCAGTTACTCTAGAAACAGGGTCAATGAGCAGTTCTTC.

This clonotype was seen a single time. The chain couples TRBV20-1 to TRBJ2-2; 7 bases agree with TRBD1. Germline CDR1 reads DFQATT; CDR2 reads SNEGSKA (reference sequence). Trimming removed 3 bases from V and 6 bases from J; junction bases left unmatched: 7. The CDR3 totals 14 residues. Here the CDR3 reads CSARESQGAGELFF. DNA for the CDR3: TGCAGTGCTAGGGAAAGCCAGGGGGCCGGGGAGCTGTTTTTT.

This clonotype was counted many times. V gene TRBV2 combines with J gene TRBJ2-4; D call uncertain. This CDR3 contains 14 residues. V dropped 10 bases and J dropped 5 bases, with 18 bases sitting between them. CDR1 and CDR2 (germline): SNHLY, FYNNEI. The CDR3 DNA reads as TGTGCCACCGACCAGTCGGGCGGACAAAACATTCAGTACTTC. Translated: CATDQSGGQNIQYF.

The chain carries TRBV6-4 and TRBJ2-6; 11 nucleotides match TRBD1. Germline loops: CDR1 MRHNA, CDR2 SNTAGT. J gave up 0 bases and V 6 bases, and 1 base lay outside the gene matches. The CDR3 loop spans 16 amino acids. Here the CDR3 DNA reads TGTGCCAGCAGCGGGACAGGGGGCTCTGGGGCCAACGTCCTGACTTTC. Its translation: CASSGTGGSGANVLTF.

This clonotype was counted at least ten times. The chain is built from TRBV28 and TRBJ1-5; 9 positions agree with TRBD1. Trimming at V came to 5 bases and at J to 6 bases, leaving 5 bases not matched to a gene. In germline, CDR1 is MDHEN, CDR2 SYDVKM. The CDR3 is 14 amino acids. The CDR3 reads CASSRDREGQPQHF. The CDR3 DNA is TGTGCCAGCAGTCGGGACAGGGAGGGTCAGCCCCAGCATTTT.

Many counts were recorded for this clonotype. The J gene is TRBJ1-1, the V gene TRBV15, with 7 bases lining up with TRBD1. The CDR3 has 14 residues. Germline-derived CDR1 and CDR2 are LNHNV and YYDKDF (reference sequence). V gave up 5 bases and J gave up 8 bases; unmatched junction bases: 11. CDR3 residues: CATSGTRGRGEAFF. The CDR3 DNA is TGTGCCACCAGCGGGACCAGGGGGAGAGGCGAAGCTTTCTTT. Based on the CDR3 plus reference TRBV15 and TRBJ1-1, the full variable domain is DAMVIQNPRYQVTQFGKPVTLSCSQTLNHNVMYWYQQKSSQAPKLLFHYYDKDFNNEADTPDNFQSRRPNTSFCFLDIRSPGLGDTAMYLCATSGTRGRGEAFFGQGTRLTVV.

This clonotype appeared many times. The chain uses TRBV7-9 and TRBJ2-3; TRBD2 might be the D (6 bases). CDR3 length equals 13 residues. The germline V and J ends were trimmed by 4 bases and 6 bases, with 11 bases remaining between them. Germline V gene sequence: CDR1 SEHNR, CDR2 FQNEAQ (reference sequence). As DNA, the CDR3 is TGTGCCAGCAGCTCGGTGGCGGGGGATACGCAGTATTTT. This sequence encodes CASSSVAGDTQYF. Supplemented by reference TRBV7-9 and TRBJ2-3, the full variable domain reads DTGVSQNPRHKITKRGQNVTFRCDPISEHNRLYWYRQTLGQGPEFLTYFQNEAQLEKSRLLSDRFSAERPKGSFSTLEIQRTEQGDSAMYLCASSSVAGDTQYFGPGTRLTVL.